This T cell receptor beta chain was observed in a study of vaccination effects on CD4 cells after COVID-19. The table came from immunoSEQ multiplex PCR; TCRdb's copy has only in-frame clones and leaves some out. The repertoire holds approximately 28,000 clones, with approximately 71% as singletons. Expansion of antigen-specific CD4+ T cells with viral peptide pools was carried out by the ViraFEST assay before sequencing. An approximately ten-day culture period preceded the isolation of CD4+ T cells. Either the BNT162b2 or mRNA-1273 vaccine was given to participants in two doses. With 8.5 to 10 ug/ml peptides and around 9.9 IU/ml IL-2, approximately 2.1 million PBMC per well were cultured. Regarding the study as a whole: Convalescent patients were few in the study, and early post-infection timepoints were absent.

CDR3 length: 14 amino acids. Germline CDR1 is SEHNR and CDR2 is FQNEAQ (reference sequence). V shed 1 base and J shed 3 bases, with 8 bases lying between them. Comment on this clone: What it binds is not known.

The TCR comes from a human donor who received a COVID-19 vaccine. The source material was CD4+ T cells from PBMCs cultured with HCoV-NL63 spike peptides, sampled after COVID-19 vaccination. The chain uses TRBV7-9 and TRBJ2-3; D is unclear. The CDR3 loop reads CASSLETFTDTQYF. The CDR3 DNA follows: TGTGCCAGCAGCTTAGAAACCTTTACAGATACGCAGTATTTT. Full variable domain (rest looked up from reference TRBV7-9 and TRBJ2-3): DTGVSQNPRHKITKRGQNVTFRCDPISEHNRLYWYRQTLGQGPEFLTYFQNEAQLEKSRLLSDRFSAERPKGSFSTLEIQRTEQGDSAMYLCASSLETFTDTQYFGPGTRLTVL.